This TCR beta chain was profiled in a study of blood T cell repertoires in COVID-19. In the study overall: The United States, Italy and Spain supplied acute and convalescent COVID-19 samples. PBMCs, B-cell-depleted T cells, or T cells were the source of the cDNA or gDNA that made up the material.

The V end lost 4 bases, the J end lost 4 bases, and 9 bases lay between the germline ends. The germline V gene has CDR1 SGHRS and CDR2 YFSETQ. The CDR3 loop spans 13 amino acids. Original processing methods: Researchers report that nucleated cell counts were estimated from reference gene primer amplification. This table comes from immunoSEQ multiplex PCR, and its TCRdb copy is limited to in-frame clones, with some not included. The V and J calls and clone size are taken from that table; D and trimming were inferred from the DNA. The sample lists around 230,000 clones, around four fifths occurring once.

The J gene is TRBJ2-1, the V gene TRBV5-1; weak D call: TRBD1 (5 bases). The sequencing input was peripheral blood. This TCR was recovered from an older woman with active or convalescent COVID-19. CDR3 coding DNA: TGCGCCAGCAGCAAAGGACAATACAATGAGCAGTTCTTC. Its translation: CASSKGQYNEQFF.